These 8 T cell receptor beta chains originate from one sample sequenced in a study of T cells in Graves' hyperthyroidism and ophthalmopathy. Amplification targeted TCR beta CDR3 regions from RNA transcripts. HTBI primers were employed in a first-round RT-PCR of the TCR CDR3. TCRdb fed the multiplex PCR reads into MiXCR, producing one record per CDR3 protein. The data contain over 450,000 distinct CDR3 sequences, about 15% of them singletons. Sequencing was done on a sample of blood. These receptor sequences come from a woman aged 18-29 years with Graves' ophthalmopathy.

The rearrangement uses TRBV20-1 and TRBJ2-1; 8 positions match TRBD2. V dropped 0 bases and J dropped 8; count of bases not matched to a gene: 6. The CDR3 runs 14 residues. Germline-derived CDR1 and CDR2 are DFQATT and SNEGSKA (reference sequence). The CDR3 reads CSAREGTSPHEQFF. For the CDR3, the DNA is TGCAGTGCTAGAGAGGGGACTAGTCCCCATGAGCAGTTCTTC.

This chain links TRBV12-3 or TRBV12-4 with TRBJ2-1; unclear D gene. CDR3 size: 14 residues. Trimming left V 6 bases short and J 10 bases short, with 19 bases between. This CDR3 is CASSSPDGWSEQFF. For the CDR3, the DNA is TGTGCCAGCAGCTCCCCTGACGGATGGAGCGAGCAGTTCTTC.

The CDR3, as DNA: TGTGCCAGCAGCCAAGTTGGGGGGGCCGGGGAGCTGTTTTTT. Translated, it gives CASSQVGGAGELFF. The V gene is TRBV3-1, the J gene TRBJ2-2; TRBD2 agrees at 7 bases. V was clipped by 1 base and J by 6 bases; unmatched bases: 2. CDR1 is LGHDT, CDR2 YNNKEL, per germline (reference sequence). The CDR3 runs to 14 residues.

This clonotype has a count of ten or more. V and J are TRBV9 and TRBJ1-1, with D uncertain. CDR3 size: 15 residues. Germline-derived CDR1 and CDR2 are SGDLS and YYNGEE. The V gene lost 0 bases and the J gene lost 1 base, with 10 bases spanning the gap. The CDR3 DNA sequence: TGTGCCAGCAGCGTAGGAATACAACCGAACACTGAAGCTTTCTTT. This encodes CASSVGIQPNTEAFF.

As regards this clonotype: A read error may be the cause here, since a much bigger clone is one base away. This chain links TRBV7-2 with TRBJ2-5; D remains unclear. The CDR3 loop spans 14 amino acids. The germline CDR1 and CDR2 sequences are SGHTA and FQGNSA. Trimming shortened V by 1 base and J by 3 bases, and 9 bases separated the two germline ends. CDR3 protein: CASSLVGYKETQYF. The CDR3 DNA is TGTGCCAGCAGCTTAGTCGGATACAAAGAGACCCAGTACTTC.

This clonotype was detected ten times or more. V is TRBV20-1 and J is TRBJ1-2, with 7 bases matching TRBD1. This CDR3 has 11 amino acids. CDR1 and CDR2 from the germline V gene are DFQATT and SNEGSKA (reference sequence). V was clipped by 7 bases and J by 6 bases; unmatched bases: 5. CDR3 DNA sequence: TGCAGTGTAGGGGGCGTTAATGGCTACACCTTC. This codes for CSVGGVNGYTF.

This clonotype was picked up many times. This sequence joins TRBV7-9 and TRBJ1-1, with 8 bases that match TRBD1. Germline CDR1 and CDR2: SEHNR and FQNEAQ (reference sequence). The CDR3 has 16 amino acids. Germline trimming cut 1 base from V and 3 bases from J; bases unmatched to any gene: 7. Here the CDR3 reads CASSLDGTGPDTEAFF. CDR3 coding DNA: TGTGCCAGCAGCTTAGATGGGACAGGCCCCGACACTGAAGCTTTCTTT.

This clonotype was picked up many times. The rearrangement links TRBV13 to TRBJ2-1; tentatively, D is TRBD2 (5 bases). This CDR3 has 14 residues. The V gene's germline CDR1 is PRHDT and CDR2 FYEKMQ (reference sequence). V was cut by 7 bases and J by 4 bases, with 14 bases left in between. This CDR3 is CASTQNGVYNEQFF. In DNA form, the CDR3 reads TGTGCCAGCACCCAAAACGGGGTTTACAATGAGCAGTTCTTC. Variable domain in full (rest from reference TRBV13 and TRBJ2-1): AAGVIQSPRHLIKEKRETATLKCYPIPRHDTVYWYQQGPGQDPQFLISFYEKMQSDKGSIPDRFSAQQFSDYHSELNMSSLELGDSALYFCASTQNGVYNEQFFGPGTRLTVL.